The next 7 T cell receptor beta chains were all read from a single sample in a study of blood T cell repertoires in COVID-19. TCRdb's copy holds only in-frame clones and misses some; the assay was immunoSEQ multiplex PCR. Of 130,000 to 150,000 clones listed, approximately 84% are singletons. Sequencing was done on a sample of peripheral blood. All receptors come from a human donor in a cohort sampled during active COVID-19.

The rearrangement joins TRBV6-5 to TRBJ2-2, with D hard to call. The V end was cut by 2 bases, the J end by 1 base, with 5 bases between. Germline V lookup: CDR1 MNHEY, CDR2 SVGAGI. The CDR3 spans 14 residues. The CDR3, as DNA: TGTGCCAGCAGTTACCGTAAGAACACCGGGGAGCTGTTTTTT. Protein: CASSYRKNTGELFF.

This rearrangement joins TRBV14 to TRBJ2-5, with 10 bases that match TRBD2. The ends lost 4 bases at V and 5 bases at J; junction bases unmatched: 10. The CDR3 covers 16 residues. Germline V lookup: CDR1 SGHDN, CDR2 FVKESK. CDR3 nucleotides: TGTGCCAGCAGCCTTCTAGCGGGAGCCCGGGGGGAGACCCAGTACTTC. As protein: CASSLLAGARGETQYF.

V is TRBV6-5 and J is TRBJ1-1, with TRBD1 identical over 9 bases. After removal of 7 bases from V and 0 bases from J, the junction contained 3 bases not matched to a gene. The CDR3 has 14 amino acids. Germline V gene lookup returns CDR1 MNHEY and CDR2 SVGAGI. The CDR3 region has the DNA TGTGCCAGCACCGGACAGGGGATGAACACTGAAGCTTTCTTT. Its translation: CASTGQGMNTEAFF.

The rearrangement joins TRBV19 to TRBJ2-1; 7 bases map to TRBD1. Germline CDR1 is LNHDA and CDR2 is SQIVND (reference sequence). V trimming: 4 bases; J trimming: 0 bases; junction bases outside the gene matches: 6. The CDR3 loop spans 16 amino acids. CDR3 sequence (DNA): TGTGCCAGTAGTAAGGGGGCGGATCCCTCCTACAATGAGCAGTTCTTC. Translating gives CASSKGADPSYNEQFF.

The genes are TRBV28 and TRBJ1-5; 11 nucleotides line up with TRBD1. The ends lost 5 bases at V and 4 bases at J; junction bases unmatched: 7. The CDR3 loop spans 16 amino acids. CDR1 and CDR2 from the germline V gene are MDHEN and SYDVKM. The chain's CDR3 is CASSLAGDRGNQPQHF. The DNA for the CDR3 is TGTGCCAGCAGTCTGGCCGGGGACAGGGGGAATCAGCCCCAGCATTTT.

J is TRBJ2-3 and V is TRBV3-1 (or the pseudogene TRBV3-2); 8 nucleotides line up with TRBD1. Germline loops: CDR1 LGHDT, CDR2 YNNKEL (reference sequence). V trimming: 4 bases; J trimming: 9 bases; junction bases outside the gene matches: 3. The CDR3 extends over 12 amino acids. The CDR3 DNA follows: TGTGCCAGCAGCCCGGACAGGGCGACGCAGTATTTT. The encoded protein is CASSPDRATQYF.

The V and J genes are TRBV4-1 and TRBJ2-4; 14 positions match TRBD2. Germline V gene data show CDR1 as MGHRA and CDR2 as YSYEKL. The V and J ends lost 0 bases and 0 bases, in that order; junction bases with no gene match: 10. This CDR3 is built from 21 residues. DNA for the CDR3: TGCGCCAGCAGCCAAGAAGCACCGACTAGCGGGAGGGGGAGAGCCAAAAACATTCAGTACTTC. Residues: CASSQEAPTSGRGRAKNIQYF.